The clone carrying this TCR beta chain was picked up many times. The antigen is unknown. A library of TCRbeta sequences, prepared with unique molecular identifiers, was generated. TCRdb ran MiXCR on the PCR reads and lists one entry per CDR3 protein. The data contain hundreds of thousands of distinct CDR3 sequences, about 21% of them singletons. The data stem from a study of T-cell reconstitution after alpha-beta-depleted transplantation in children. Study results and limitations: A year had passed since transplant, and T-cell counts and diversity by then came mostly from newly produced T cells. Reportedly, only several hundred clones from non-depleted graft cells drove alpha-beta T-cell counts at about two months. Elevated TCRbeta diversity at day 60 was traced, in some patients, to surviving recipient T cells and thymic progenitors.

V lost 3 bases to trimming and J lost 6 bases; unmatched junction nucleotides: 7. This CDR3 has 14 amino acids. The sequence derives from a boy under three years old who had a stem cell transplant for acute myeloid leukemia, so the T cells may come from the graft donor. The starting material was PBMCs, mostly from graft donor cells, obtained 360 days after TCRalphabeta/CD19-depleted stem cell transplant. The chain has TRBV12-3 or TRBV12-4 and TRBJ1-2, with 7 positions matching TRBD1. CDR3 DNA sequence: TGTGCCAGCAGTTTGGGGAGGGGGCCGAATGGCTACACCTTC. It encodes CASSLGRGPNGYTF.